This T cell receptor beta chain was sequenced for a study of blood T cell repertoires in COVID-19. Overall study context: Researchers got acute and convalescent COVID-19 samples from the United States, Italy and Spain.

There are 15 residues in the CDR3. The germline V gene has CDR1 GTSNPN and CDR2 SVGIG (reference sequence). Deletions cut 3 bases from V and 6 bases from J, with 20 bases between. The participants were between 18 and 89 years old and came from about two dozen US areas. Repertoires were generated with immunoSEQ multiplex PCR, while TCRdb's copy carries only in-frame clones and drops some. The sample records about 300,000 clones, 80% to 90% being singletons. The sequence was collected from a man between 25 and 39 years old who had recovered from COVID-19. Sequences were obtained from PBMCs or T cells enriched from blood (not recorded which). This chain links TRBV30 with TRBJ1-1; D gene ambiguous. The CDR3 DNA reads TGTGCCTGGAGACCCCGAAAAGTTTCTAGTGCTGAAGCTTTCTTT. It encodes CAWRPRKVSSAEAFF.